This TCR beta chain derives from a study of technical replicates of blood from a handful of donors. CDR1 is MNHEY, CDR2 SMNVEV, per germline (reference sequence). The CDR3 runs to 15 residues. V was pared by 4 bases and J by 1 base, with 10 bases between. Assay: immunoSEQ multiplex PCR; the TCRdb copy retains only in-frame clones and omits some. Among some 70,000 clones listed, 95% to 97% were seen once. The origin of this receptor is a human donor in good health. Sequencing used T cells isolated from PBMCs. The gene calls are TRBV27 and TRBJ2-2; D not resolved. CDR3 region: CASSSPQENTGELFF. The CDR3 DNA reads TGTGCCAGCAGTTCGCCCCAGGAGAACACCGGGGAGCTGTTTTTT.